Included here is one T cell receptor (beta chain) sequence, with context. The antigen remains undetermined. This CDR3 is built from 14 residues. Germline CDR1 is MNHNS and CDR2 is SASEGT. The germline V and J ends were trimmed by 2 bases and 8 bases, with 15 bases remaining between them. This entry belongs to a study of cytomegalovirus exposure and HLA in healthy donors. It was with 60 Vbeta and 13 Jbeta primers that the PCR ran. Clones were read by immunoSEQ multiplex PCR, and TCRdb kept only the in-frame ones, dropping some. The repertoire holds 160,000 or so clones, with roughly 79% as singletons. Study-wide results and caveats: Reports showed the classifier diagnosing cytomegalovirus status with high specificity and sensitivity. There were several of the most significant clusters that appeared linked to common viral pathogens in a later analysis.

The sequencing input was PBMCs. This clonotype originated in a woman between 40 and 50 years old in good health and CMV-seropositive. The chain links TRBV6-1 to TRBJ1-2, with unresolved D. CDR3 region: CASSESARPRGYTF. The CDR3 nucleotides are TGTGCCAGCAGTGAATCGGCCCGGCCGAGGGGCTACACCTTC.